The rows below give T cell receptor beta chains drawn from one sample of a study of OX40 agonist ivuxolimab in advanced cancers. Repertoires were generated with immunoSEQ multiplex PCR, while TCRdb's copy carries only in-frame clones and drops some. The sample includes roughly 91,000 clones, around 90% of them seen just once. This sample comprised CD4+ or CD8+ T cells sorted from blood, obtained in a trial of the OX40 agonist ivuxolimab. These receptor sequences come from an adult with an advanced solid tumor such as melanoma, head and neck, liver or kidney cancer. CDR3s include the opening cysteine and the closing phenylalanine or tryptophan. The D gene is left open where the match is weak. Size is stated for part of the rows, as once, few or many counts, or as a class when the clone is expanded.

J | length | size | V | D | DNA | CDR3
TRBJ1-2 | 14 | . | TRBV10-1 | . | TGCGCCAGCAGTCGCCCCACTGGGGAGTATGGCTACACCTTC | CASSRPTGEYGYTF
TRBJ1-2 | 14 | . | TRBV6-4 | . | TGTGCCAGCAGTGCGACAGTCTCCAGGGGAGGCTACACCTTC | CASSATVSRGGYTF
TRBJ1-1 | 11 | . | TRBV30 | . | TGTGCCCGAACTTGGAACACTGAAGCTTTCTTT | CARTWNTEAFF
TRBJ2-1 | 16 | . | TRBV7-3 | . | TGTGCCAGCAGCTTAACAGCCTCTAGCTCCTACAATGAGCAGTTCTTC | CASSLTASSSYNEQFF
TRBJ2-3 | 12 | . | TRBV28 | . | TGTGCCAGCAGTCTCGTAGCGGATACGCAGTATTTT | CASSLVADTQYF
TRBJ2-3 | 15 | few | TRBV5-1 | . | TGCGCCAGCAGCGTTCAGGGGGGATACACAGATACGCAGTATTTT | CASSVQGGYTDTQYF
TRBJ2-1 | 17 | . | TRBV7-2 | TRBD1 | TGTGCCAGCAGCTTGTATCCCGGACAGGATCCCTACAATGAGCAGTTCTTC | CASSLYPGQDPYNEQFF
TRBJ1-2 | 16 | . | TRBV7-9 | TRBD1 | TGTGCCAGCAGCTTAGCGGACAGGGAAACGAGGTATGGCTACACCTTC | CASSLADRETRYGYTF
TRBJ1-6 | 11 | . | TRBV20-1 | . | TGCAGTGCTAGGACCACTTCACCCCTCCACTTT | CSARTTSPLHF
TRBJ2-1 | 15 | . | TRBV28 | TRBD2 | TGTGCCAGCAGTTCTAGCGGGGGAGGATACAATGAGCAGTTCTTC | CASSSSGGGYNEQFF
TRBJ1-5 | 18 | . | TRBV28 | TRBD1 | TGTGCCAGCAGTTTATCCTCCCCTAGGGACAGGGCATCTCAGCCCCAGCATTTT | CASSLSSPRDRASQPQHF
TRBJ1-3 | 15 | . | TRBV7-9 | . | TGTGCCAGCAGCTTGGCAGGGATATCTGGAAACACCATATATTTT | CASSLAGISGNTIYF
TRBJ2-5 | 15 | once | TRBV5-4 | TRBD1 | TGTGCCAGCAGCTTGGGCGGGACAGGAAGAGAGACCCAGTACTTC | CASSLGGTGRETQYF
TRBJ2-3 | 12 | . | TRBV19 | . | TGTGCCAGTAGAAGTTGGACAGATACGCAGTATTTT | CASRSWTDTQYF
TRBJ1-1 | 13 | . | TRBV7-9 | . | TGTGCCAGCAGCTTGGTCGGGGACACTGAAGCTTTCTTT | CASSLVGDTEAFF
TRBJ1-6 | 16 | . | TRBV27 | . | TGTGCCAGCAAGCTGTCACGGGGGCAGATTAATTCACCCCTCCACTTT | CASKLSRGQINSPLHF
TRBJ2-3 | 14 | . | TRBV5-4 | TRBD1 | TGTGCCAGCAGCCAGGACAGGGGCACAGATACGCAGTATTTT | CASSQDRGTDTQYF
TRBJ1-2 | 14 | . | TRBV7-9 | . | TGTGCCAGCAGCTTAGAGACGTCTAACTATGGCTACACCTTC | CASSLETSNYGYTF
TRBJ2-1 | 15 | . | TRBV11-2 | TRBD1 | TGTGCCAGCAGCTTTGGGACAGGGGGACGCAATGAGCAGTTCTTC | CASSFGTGGRNEQFF
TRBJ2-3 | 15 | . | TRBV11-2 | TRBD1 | TGTGCCAGCAGCTCCTACAGGGGGGAAGGGAATACGCAGTATTTT | CASSSYRGEGNTQYF
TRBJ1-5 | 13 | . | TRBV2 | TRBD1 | TGTGCCAGCAGGGGACAGGGTCACCAGCCCCAGCATTTT | CASRGQGHQPQHF
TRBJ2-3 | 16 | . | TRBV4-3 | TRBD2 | TGCGCCAGCAGCTTCCGACTAGCGGGGTCGTCGGATACGCAGTATTTT | CASSFRLAGSSDTQYF
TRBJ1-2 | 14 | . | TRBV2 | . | TGTGCCAGCAGTGAACGGGGACAAAACTATGGCTACACCTTC | CASSERGQNYGYTF
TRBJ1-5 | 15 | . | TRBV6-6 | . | TGTGCCAGCAGCTACGCTGGACAGAACAATCAGCCCCAGCATTTT | CASSYAGQNNQPQHF
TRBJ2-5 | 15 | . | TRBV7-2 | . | TGTGCCAGCAGCGTGATGGGGGGGCCCCAAGAGACCCAGTACTTC | CASSVMGGPQETQYF
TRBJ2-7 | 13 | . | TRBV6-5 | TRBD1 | TGTGCCAGCAACTCTGACAGGGCCCACGAGCAGTACTTC | CASNSDRAHEQYF
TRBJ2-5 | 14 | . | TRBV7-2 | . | TGTGCCAGCAGCCCCATCGCCGCGGGGGAGACCCAGTACTTC | CASSPIAAGETQYF
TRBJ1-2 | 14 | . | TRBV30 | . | TGTGCCTGGAGTGTGGGGGTCTCTAACTATGGCTACACCTTC | CAWSVGVSNYGYTF
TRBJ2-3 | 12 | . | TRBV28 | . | TGTGCCAGCAGTTTGTGGGGGGATACGCAGTATTTT | CASSLWGDTQYF
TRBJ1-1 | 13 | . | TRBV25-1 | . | TGTGCCAGCAGAGTGCAGGGGAAGGATGAAGCTTTCTTT | CASRVQGKDEAFF
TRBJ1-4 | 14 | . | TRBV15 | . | TGTGCCACCAGCGGGGGCTCCGGAGGGGAAAAACTGTTTTTT | CATSGGSGGEKLFF
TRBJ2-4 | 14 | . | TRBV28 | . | TGTGCCAGCAGCGATGGACAGAGAAAAAACATTCAGTACTTC | CASSDGQRKNIQYF
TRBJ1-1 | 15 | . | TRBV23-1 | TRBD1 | TGCGCCAGCAGTCAATATCAGGGGGGTAGCACTGAAGCTTTCTTT | CASSQYQGGSTEAFF
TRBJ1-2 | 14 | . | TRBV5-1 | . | TGCGCCAGCAGCTTGGACGGTACGACCTATGGCTACACCTTC | CASSLDGTTYGYTF
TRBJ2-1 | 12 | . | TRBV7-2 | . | TGTGCCAGCAGCCCAAATCGCAATGAGCAGTTCTTC | CASSPNRNEQFF
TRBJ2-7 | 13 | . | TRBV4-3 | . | TGCGCCAGCAGCCAAGAATCCTGGGGCGAGCAGTACTTC | CASSQESWGEQYF
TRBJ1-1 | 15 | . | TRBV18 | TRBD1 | TGTGCCAGCTCACTTATGACAGGGGGGAACACTGAAGCTTTCTTT | CASSLMTGGNTEAFF
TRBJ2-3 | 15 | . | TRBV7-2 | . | TGTGCCAGCAGCTTAACGGGGACAAGCACAGATACGCAGTATTTT | CASSLTGTSTDTQYF
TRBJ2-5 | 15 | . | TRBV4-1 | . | TGCGCCGACACGCGGGGAGATGGGACTGGCGGGACCCAGTACTTC | CADTRGDGTGGTQYF
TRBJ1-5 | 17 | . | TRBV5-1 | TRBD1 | TGCGCCAGCAGCTTTGGGACAGGGGGCATGAGCAATCAGCCCCAGCATTTT | CASSFGTGGMSNQPQHF
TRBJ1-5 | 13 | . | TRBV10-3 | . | TGTGCCATCAGTGAGATGGGAAGTCAGCCCCAGCATTTT | CAISEMGSQPQHF
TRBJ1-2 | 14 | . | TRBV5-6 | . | TGTGCCAGCAGCCCCGCCGGGGGTAACTATGGCTACACCTTC | CASSPAGGNYGYTF
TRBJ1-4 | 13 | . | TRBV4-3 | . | TGCGCCAGCAGCCAAGAAGTCCAGGGCGGGCTGTTTTTT | CASSQEVQGGLFF
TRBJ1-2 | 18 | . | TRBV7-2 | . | TGTGCCAGCAGCTCTAGGTGGGGACAAGGGCAGACCATCTATGGCTACACCTTC | CASSSRWGQGQTIYGYTF
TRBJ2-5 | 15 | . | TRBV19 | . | TGTGCCAGTAGTAAAGGGGGACAACCCCAAGAGACCCAGTACTTC | CASSKGGQPQETQYF
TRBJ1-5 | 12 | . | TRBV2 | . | TGTGCCAGCGGGGGGGAAAATCAGCCCCAGCATTTT | CASGGENQPQHF
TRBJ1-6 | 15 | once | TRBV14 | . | TGTGCCAGCAGTCGTAGACAGGATAGTAATTCACCCCTCCACTTT | CASSRRQDSNSPLHF
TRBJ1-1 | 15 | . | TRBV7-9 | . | TGTGCCAGCAGCTTAGGAGAAGGGGTTCTCACTGAAGCTTTCTTT | CASSLGEGVLTEAFF
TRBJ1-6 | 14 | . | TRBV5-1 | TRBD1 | TGCGCCAGCAGCCGACAGGGAGCAGATTCACCCCTCCACTTT | CASSRQGADSPLHF
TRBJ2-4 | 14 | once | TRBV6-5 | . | TGTGCCAGCAGTTACTCAGGGGCCAAAAACATTCAGTACTTC | CASSYSGAKNIQYF
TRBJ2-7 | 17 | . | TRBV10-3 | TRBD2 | TGTGCCATCAGTGCTAGGGGGACTAGCGGGGCCGGCTACGAGCAGTACTTC | CAISARGTSGAGYEQYF